These T cell receptor beta chains were read from a single sample in a study of cytomegalovirus exposure and HLA in healthy donors. Measured with immunoSEQ multiplex PCR; TCRdb has only the in-frame clones, and not every one. The sample yields about 190,000 clones, 75% to 85% seen once. Sequenced: PBMCs. These receptors were taken from a woman aged 30 to 39 in good health and CMV-seronegative. Each CDR3 is given without its conserved first and last residue.

CDR3aa: ASSVGDRWIYYEQY
v_gene: TRBV6-1

CDR3aa: ASSPPGQGGYEQY
v_gene: TRBV27

CDR3aa: ASSYDRVSPLH
v_gene: TRBV6-5

CDR3aa: ASSLDIYEQY
v_gene: TRBV5-1

CDR3aa: ASTGGRETQY
v_gene: TRBV6-5

CDR3aa: ASSPWAIDTDTQY
v_gene: TRBV7-2

CDR3aa: ASSQVEGARDLGEQF
v_gene: TRBV4-3

CDR3aa: ASSFRDRAYEQY
v_gene: TRBV7-2

CDR3aa: ASTQGLGNQPQH
v_gene: TRBV10-2

CDR3aa: ASSQDHYSGSAYEQY
v_gene: TRBV4-3

CDR3aa: ASSSSGLAGDWDEQF
v_gene: TRBV5-1

CDR3aa: ASSSIIGVEYEQY
v_gene: TRBV25-1

CDR3aa: AISESSAGGRVGNGYT
v_gene: TRBV10-3

CDR3aa: ASSFSGGGTEAF
v_gene: TRBV5-6

CDR3aa: ASSAKGLAEETQY
v_gene: TRBV25-1

CDR3aa: ASRPENTGELF
v_gene: TRBV5-4